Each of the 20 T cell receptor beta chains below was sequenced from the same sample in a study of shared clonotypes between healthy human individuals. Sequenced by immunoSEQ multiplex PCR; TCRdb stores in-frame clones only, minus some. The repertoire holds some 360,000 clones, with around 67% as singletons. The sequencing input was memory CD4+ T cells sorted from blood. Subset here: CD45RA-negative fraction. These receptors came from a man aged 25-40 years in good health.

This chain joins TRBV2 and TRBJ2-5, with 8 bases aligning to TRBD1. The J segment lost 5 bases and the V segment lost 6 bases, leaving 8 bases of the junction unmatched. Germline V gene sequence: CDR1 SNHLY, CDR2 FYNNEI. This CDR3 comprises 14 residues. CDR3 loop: CASSEDRVRETQYF. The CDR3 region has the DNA TGTGCCAGCAGCGAGGACAGGGTGAGGGAGACCCAGTACTTC.

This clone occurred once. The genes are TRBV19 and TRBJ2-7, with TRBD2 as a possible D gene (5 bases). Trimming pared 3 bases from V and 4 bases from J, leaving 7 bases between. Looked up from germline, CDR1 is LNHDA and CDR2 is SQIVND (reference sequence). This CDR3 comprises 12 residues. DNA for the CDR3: TGTGCCAGTAGTATTGAGGGTTACGAGCAGTACTTC. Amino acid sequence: CASSIEGYEQYF.

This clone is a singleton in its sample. The CDR3 loop reads CSVVRGIGYNEQFF. The CDR3 DNA sequence: TGCAGCGTTGTACGGGGGATCGGCTACAATGAGCAGTTCTTC. The genes are TRBV29-1 and TRBJ2-1, with D perhaps TRBD2 (6 bases). Per germline, CDR1 SQVTM and CDR2 ANQGSEA. The CDR3 contains 14 residues. Trimming removed 4 bases at V and 3 bases at J, with 13 bases between.

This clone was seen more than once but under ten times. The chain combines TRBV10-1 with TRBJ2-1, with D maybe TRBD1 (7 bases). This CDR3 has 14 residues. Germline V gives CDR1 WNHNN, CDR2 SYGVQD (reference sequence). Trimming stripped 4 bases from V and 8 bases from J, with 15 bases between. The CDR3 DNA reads TGCGCCAGCAGTGGGGACTTCGACAGGGATGAGCAGTTCTTC. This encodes CASSGDFDRDEQFF.

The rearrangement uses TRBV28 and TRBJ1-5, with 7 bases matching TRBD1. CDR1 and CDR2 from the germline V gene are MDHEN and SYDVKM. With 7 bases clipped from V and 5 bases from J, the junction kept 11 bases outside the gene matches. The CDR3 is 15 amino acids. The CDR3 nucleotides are TGTGCCAGCAATGCAGCATCAGGGGGGGATCAGCCCCAGCATTTT. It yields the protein CASNAASGGDQPQHF.

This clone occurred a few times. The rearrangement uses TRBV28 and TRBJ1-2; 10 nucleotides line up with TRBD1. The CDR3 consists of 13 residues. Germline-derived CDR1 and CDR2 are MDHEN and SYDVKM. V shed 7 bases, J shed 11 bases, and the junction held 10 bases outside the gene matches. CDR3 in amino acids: CASTISGTGEYTF. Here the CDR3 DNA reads TGTGCCAGCACTATATCCGGGACAGGGGAATACACCTTC.

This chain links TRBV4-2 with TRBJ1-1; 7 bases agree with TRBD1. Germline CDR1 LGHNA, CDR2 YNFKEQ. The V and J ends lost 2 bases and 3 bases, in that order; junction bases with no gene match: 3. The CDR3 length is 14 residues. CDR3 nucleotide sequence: TGTGCCAGCAGCCAAATCGGACAGGACACTGAAGCTTTCTTT. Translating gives CASSQIGQDTEAFF.

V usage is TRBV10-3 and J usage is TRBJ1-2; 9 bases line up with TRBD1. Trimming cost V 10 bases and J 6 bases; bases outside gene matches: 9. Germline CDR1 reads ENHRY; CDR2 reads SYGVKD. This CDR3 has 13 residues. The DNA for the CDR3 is TGTGCCAGCGGACGGGACAGGGAGGATGGCTACACCTTC. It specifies CASGRDREDGYTF.

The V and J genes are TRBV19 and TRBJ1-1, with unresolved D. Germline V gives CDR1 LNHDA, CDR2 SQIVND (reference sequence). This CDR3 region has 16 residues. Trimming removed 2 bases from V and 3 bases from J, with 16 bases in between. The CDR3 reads CASSIYGGIGHTEAFF. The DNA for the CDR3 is TGTGCCAGTAGTATATACGGTGGGATAGGACACACTGAAGCTTTCTTT. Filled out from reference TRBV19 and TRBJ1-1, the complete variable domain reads DGGITQSPKYLFRKEGQNVTLSCEQNLNHDAMYWYRQDPGQGLRLIYYSQIVNDFQKGDIAEGYSVSREKKESFPLTVTSAQKNPTAFYLCASSIYGGIGHTEAFFGQGTRLTVV.

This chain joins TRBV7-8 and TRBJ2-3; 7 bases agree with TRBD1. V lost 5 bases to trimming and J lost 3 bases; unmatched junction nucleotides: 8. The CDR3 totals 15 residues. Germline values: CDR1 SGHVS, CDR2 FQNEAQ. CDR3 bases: TGTGCCAGCAGCAGGCGTCAGGGGGTTACAGATACGCAGTATTTT. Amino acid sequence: CASSRRQGVTDTQYF.

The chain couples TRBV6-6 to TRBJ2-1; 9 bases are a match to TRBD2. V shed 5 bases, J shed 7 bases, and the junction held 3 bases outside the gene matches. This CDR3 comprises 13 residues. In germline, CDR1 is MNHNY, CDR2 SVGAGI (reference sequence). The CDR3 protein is CASSPGLANEQFF. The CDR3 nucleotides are TGTGCCAGCAGTCCCGGACTAGCGAATGAGCAGTTCTTC.

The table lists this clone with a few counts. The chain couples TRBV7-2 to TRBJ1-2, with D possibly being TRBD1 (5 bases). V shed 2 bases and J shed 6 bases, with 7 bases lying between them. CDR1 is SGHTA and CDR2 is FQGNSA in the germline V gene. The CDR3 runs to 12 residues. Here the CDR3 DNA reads TGTGCCAGCAGCTTAAGAGGGGATGGCTACACCTTC. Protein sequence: CASSLRGDGYTF.

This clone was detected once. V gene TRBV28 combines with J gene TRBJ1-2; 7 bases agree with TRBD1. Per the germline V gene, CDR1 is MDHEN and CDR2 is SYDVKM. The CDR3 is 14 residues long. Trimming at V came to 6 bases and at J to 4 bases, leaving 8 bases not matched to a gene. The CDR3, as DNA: TGTGCCAGCAGGTCCCAGGGGGTTAGCTATGGCTACACCTTC. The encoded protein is CASRSQGVSYGYTF.

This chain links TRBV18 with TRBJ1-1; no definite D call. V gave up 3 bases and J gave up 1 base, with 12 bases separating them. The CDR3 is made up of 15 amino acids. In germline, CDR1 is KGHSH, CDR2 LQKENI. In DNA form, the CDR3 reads TGTGCCAGCTCACCGTTTTCTACCGGGAACACTGAAGCTTTCTTT. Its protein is CASSPFSTGNTEAFF.

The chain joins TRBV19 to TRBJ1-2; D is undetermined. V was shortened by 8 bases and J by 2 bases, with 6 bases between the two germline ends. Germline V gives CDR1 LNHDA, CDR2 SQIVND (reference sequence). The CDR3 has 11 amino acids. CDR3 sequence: CASGGNYGYTF. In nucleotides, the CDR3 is TGTGCCAGTGGAGGGAACTATGGCTACACCTTC.

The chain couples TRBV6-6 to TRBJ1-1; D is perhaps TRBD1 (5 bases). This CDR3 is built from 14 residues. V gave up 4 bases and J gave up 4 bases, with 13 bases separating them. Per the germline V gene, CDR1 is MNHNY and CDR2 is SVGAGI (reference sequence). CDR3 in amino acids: CASSSLGGGTEAFF. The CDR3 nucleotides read TGTGCCAGCAGTTCCCTCGGGGGAGGCACTGAAGCTTTCTTT.

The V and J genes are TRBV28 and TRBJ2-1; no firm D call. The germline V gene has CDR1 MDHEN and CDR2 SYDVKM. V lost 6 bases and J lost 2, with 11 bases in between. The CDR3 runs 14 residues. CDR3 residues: CASSRTGPYNEQFF. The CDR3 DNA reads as TGTGCCAGCAGCCGCACCGGGCCCTACAATGAGCAGTTCTTC.

The DNA of the CDR3 is TGTGCCAGCAGTTTACGGCCCGTAGGCACCGGGGAGCTGTTTTTT. Amino acid sequence: CASSLRPVGTGELFF. This chain connects TRBV27 to TRBJ2-2; no reliable D call. Germline values: CDR1 MNHEY, CDR2 SMNVEV (reference sequence). Trimming shortened V by 2 bases and J by 4 bases, and 11 bases separated the two germline ends. This CDR3 has 15 amino acids.

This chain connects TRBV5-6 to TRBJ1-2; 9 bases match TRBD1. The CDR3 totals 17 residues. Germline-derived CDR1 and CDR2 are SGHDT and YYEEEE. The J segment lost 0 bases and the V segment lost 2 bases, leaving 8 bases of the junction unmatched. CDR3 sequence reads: CASSFRDRVSSNYGYTF. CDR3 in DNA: TGTGCCAGCAGCTTCCGGGACAGGGTCTCTTCTAACTATGGCTACACCTTC.

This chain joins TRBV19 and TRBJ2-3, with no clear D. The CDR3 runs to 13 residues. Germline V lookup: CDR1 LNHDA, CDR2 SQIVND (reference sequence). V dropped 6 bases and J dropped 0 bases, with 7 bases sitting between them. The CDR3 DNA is TGTGCCAGTAGCGATAGGAGCACAGATACGCAGTATTTT. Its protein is CASSDRSTDTQYF.